These T cell receptor beta chains were read from a single sample in a study of control samples from healthy donors and cancer patients. Repertoires were generated with immunoSEQ multiplex PCR, while TCRdb's copy carries only in-frame clones and drops some. The table has tens of thousands of clones, 75% to 90% seen once. The sample was blood. The receptors were sampled from a man aged 45-65 years in good health. CDR3s include the opening cysteine and the closing phenylalanine or tryptophan. A D gene is named only where the DNA matches it firmly. Not every row has a clone size; where given, it reads once, few, many or a size class.

j_gene,v_gene,abundance,d_gene,CDR3aa,CDR3nt
TRBJ2-1,TRBV25-1,NA,TRBD2,CASSLASGSHEQFF,TGTGCCAGCAGCCTAGCTAGCGGGTCCCATGAGCAGTTCTTC
TRBJ2-1,TRBV28,NA,NA,CASSRAYNEQFF,TGTGCCAGCAGCCGGGCCTACAATGAGCAGTTCTTC
TRBJ2-5,TRBV24-1,NA,TRBD2,CATSDSSLAGAETQYF,TGTGCCACCAGTGATTCGAGTCTAGCGGGAGCAGAGACCCAGTACTTC
TRBJ1-2,TRBV9,once,NA,CASSGRNTVDGYTF,TGTGCCAGCAGCGGTAGGAATACGGTAGATGGCTACACCTTC
TRBJ1-4,TRBV7-6,NA,TRBD1,CASSPGTGGARGEKLFF,TGTGCCAGCAGCCCCGGGACAGGGGGCGCGAGGGGTGAAAAACTGTTTTTT
TRBJ1-5,TRBV12-5,NA,NA,CASVGGGAGSNQPQHF,TGTGCTAGTGTCGGCGGCGGGGCAGGGAGCAATCAGCCCCAGCATTTT
TRBJ1-5,TRBV4-3,NA,NA,CASSQRFSNQPQHF,TGCGCCAGCAGCCAAAGGTTTAGCAATCAGCCCCAGCATTTT
TRBJ2-5,TRBV9,once,NA,CASSVDGGETQYF,TGTGCCAGCAGCGTAGATGGGGGGGAGACCCAGTACTTC
TRBJ2-4,TRBV30,NA,NA,CAWSARAPNIQYF,TGTGCCTGGAGTGCTAGGGCCCCAAACATTCAGTACTTC
TRBJ1-5,TRBV7-6,NA,NA,CASSLDDAGNQPQHF,TGTGCCAGCAGCTTAGACGACGCCGGCAATCAGCCCCAGCATTTT
TRBJ1-5,TRBV15,once,TRBD1,CATSRGGQVYNQPQHF,TGTGCCACCAGCAGAGGTGGACAGGTATACAATCAGCCCCAGCATTTT
TRBJ2-5,TRBV11-2,many,NA,CASSYMGETQYF,TGTGCCAGCAGCTACATGGGCGAGACCCAGTACTTC
TRBJ2-3,TRBV9,NA,TRBD1,CASSGPTGGPTDTQYF,TGTGCCAGCAGCGGGCCGACAGGGGGCCCCACAGATACGCAGTATTTT
TRBJ2-7,TRBV6-2/TRBV6-3,NA,NA,CASSTSYEQYF,TGTGCCAGCAGTACCTCCTACGAGCAGTACTTC
TRBJ2-4,TRBV30,NA,TRBD1,CAWSGQGAGGNIQYF,TGTGCCTGGAGTGGACAGGGGGCGGGTGGAAACATTCAGTACTTC
TRBJ1-1,TRBV6-5,NA,NA,CASSYSRGRGTEAFF,TGTGCCAGCAGTTACTCTCGGGGAAGGGGCACTGAAGCTTTCTTT
TRBJ2-1,TRBV7-3,NA,TRBD1,CASSPTGVNEQFF,TGTGCCAGCAGTCCTACAGGGGTCAATGAGCAGTTCTTC
TRBJ2-3,TRBV5-6,NA,NA,CASSLLLTDTQYF,TGTGCCAGCAGCTTACTACTCACAGATACGCAGTATTTT
TRBJ2-7,TRBV7-6,medium-sized,TRBD1,CASSFISPGQGAYEQYF,TGTGCCAGCAGTTTTATTTCTCCGGGACAGGGAGCCTACGAGCAGTACTTC
TRBJ2-3,TRBV9,NA,NA,CASSVGVSERTDTQYF,TGTGCCAGCAGCGTAGGGGTGAGTGAGAGAACAGATACGCAGTATTTT
TRBJ2-1,TRBV4-3,once,TRBD2,CASSQAQGGGYNEQFF,TGCGCCAGCAGCCAAGCCCAGGGCGGGGGCTACAATGAGCAGTTCTTC
TRBJ1-1,TRBV7-9,once,NA,CASRQDTEAFF,TGTGCCAGCAGACAAGACACTGAAGCTTTCTTT
TRBJ1-6,TRBV2,few,NA,CASSAHRGDNSPLHF,TGTGCCAGCAGTGCCCATAGAGGGGATAATTCACCCCTCCACTTT
TRBJ1-2,TRBV3-1/TRBV3-2,NA,TRBD1,CATFNRGHNYGYTF,TGTGCCACCTTCAACAGGGGGCACAACTATGGCTACACCTTC
TRBJ2-5,TRBV7-8,NA,TRBD2,CASSLDDGLAGETQYF,TGTGCCAGCAGCTTAGATGATGGACTAGCGGGAGAGACCCAGTACTTC
TRBJ1-1,TRBV19,few,NA,CASSTRERTEAFF,TGTGCCAGTAGTACCAGGGAAAGGACTGAAGCTTTCTTT
TRBJ2-3,TRBV9,once,TRBD2,CASSVGRLAYTYTSTDTQYF,TGTGCCAGCAGCGTAGGGAGACTAGCGTACACCTACACTAGCACAGATACGCAGTATTTT
TRBJ1-5,TRBV20-1,NA,TRBD1,CSASSSTGSNQPQHF,TGCAGTGCTAGTTCGTCGACAGGGAGTAATCAGCCCCAGCATTTT
TRBJ1-1,TRBV11-2,NA,NA,CASSLPGIGDTEAFF,TGTGCCAGCAGCTTACCAGGGATCGGGGACACTGAAGCTTTCTTT
TRBJ2-5,TRBV3-1/TRBV3-2,NA,NA,CASSQDRFGTQYF,TGTGCCAGCAGCCAAGACAGGTTCGGGACCCAGTACTTC
TRBJ2-2,TRBV30,NA,NA,CAWSSRAAGELFF,TGTGCCTGGAGTTCGAGGGCGGCCGGGGAGCTGTTTTTT
TRBJ2-1,TRBV7-2,NA,TRBD2,CASSPVAGGYNEQFF,TGTGCCAGCAGCCCAGTAGCGGGGGGCTACAATGAGCAGTTCTTC
TRBJ2-1,TRBV30,NA,TRBD2,CAWSRSSGGYNEQFF,TGTGCCTGGAGTAGGTCTAGCGGAGGGTACAATGAGCAGTTCTTC
TRBJ1-1,TRBV18,NA,TRBD1,CASSQDRALEAFF,TGTGCCAGCTCACAGGACAGGGCCCTTGAAGCTTTCTTT
TRBJ1-1,TRBV18,few,NA,CASSPQNWGTEAFF,TGTGCCAGCTCACCTCAGAACTGGGGCACTGAAGCTTTCTTT
TRBJ2-1,TRBV5-1,NA,TRBD2,CASSRGLAGGDNEQFF,TGCGCCAGCAGCCGTGGACTAGCGGGAGGGGACAATGAGCAGTTCTTC
TRBJ1-5,TRBV7-2,NA,NA,CASSLMGGHSNQPQHF,TGTGCCAGCAGCTTAATGGGCGGACATAGCAATCAGCCCCAGCATTTT
TRBJ2-7,TRBV7-2,NA,TRBD2,CASSFTSDEQYF,TGTGCCAGCAGCTTTACTAGCGACGAGCAGTACTTC
TRBJ2-1,TRBV15,NA,NA,CATSRDLVTGNEQFF,TGTGCCACCAGCAGAGATCTGGTGACCGGCAATGAGCAGTTCTTC
TRBJ1-3,TRBV10-3,NA,TRBD1,CAISGQGSSGNTIYF,TGTGCCATCAGTGGACAGGGGAGCTCTGGAAACACCATATATTTT
TRBJ2-1,TRBV18,NA,NA,CASSPRSGPSYNEQFF,TGTGCCAGCTCACCACGGTCCGGACCCTCCTACAATGAGCAGTTCTTC
TRBJ2-5,TRBV15,NA,TRBD2,CATSREGGSGLQETQYF,TGTGCCACCAGCAGAGAGGGGGGGAGCGGCCTCCAAGAGACCCAGTACTTC